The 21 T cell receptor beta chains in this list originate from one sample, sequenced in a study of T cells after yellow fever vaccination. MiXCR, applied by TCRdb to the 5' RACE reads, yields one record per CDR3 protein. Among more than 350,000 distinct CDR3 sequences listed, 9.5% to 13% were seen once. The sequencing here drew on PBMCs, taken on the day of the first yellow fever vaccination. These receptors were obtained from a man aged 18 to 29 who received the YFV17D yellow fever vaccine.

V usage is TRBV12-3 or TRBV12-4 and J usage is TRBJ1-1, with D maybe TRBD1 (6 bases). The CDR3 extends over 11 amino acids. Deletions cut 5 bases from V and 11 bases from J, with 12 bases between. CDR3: CASSPAQGAFF. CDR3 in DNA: TGTGCCAGCAGTCCTGCCCAGGGGGCTTTCTTT.

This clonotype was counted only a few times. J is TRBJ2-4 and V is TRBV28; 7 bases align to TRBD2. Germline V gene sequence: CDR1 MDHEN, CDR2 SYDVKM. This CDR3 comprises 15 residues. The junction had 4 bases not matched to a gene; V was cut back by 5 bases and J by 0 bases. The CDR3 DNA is TGTGCCAGCAGTCTGGGGGGGATAGCCAAAAACATTCAGTACTTC. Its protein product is CASSLGGIAKNIQYF.

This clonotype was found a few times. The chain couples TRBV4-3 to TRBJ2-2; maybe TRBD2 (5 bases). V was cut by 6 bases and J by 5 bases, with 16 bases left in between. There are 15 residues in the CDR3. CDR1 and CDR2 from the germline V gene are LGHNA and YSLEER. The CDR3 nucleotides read TGCGCCAGCAGGCAGGTGGCGGGTTCGACCGGGGAGCTGTTTTTT. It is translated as CASRQVAGSTGELFF.

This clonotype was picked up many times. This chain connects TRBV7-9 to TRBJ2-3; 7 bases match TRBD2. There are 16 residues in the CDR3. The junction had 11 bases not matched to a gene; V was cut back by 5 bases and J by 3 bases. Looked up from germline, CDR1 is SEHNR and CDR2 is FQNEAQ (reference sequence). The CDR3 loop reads CASSPRGGGGTDTQYF. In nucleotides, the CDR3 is TGTGCCAGCAGCCCACGGGGCGGGGGTGGGACAGATACGCAGTATTTT. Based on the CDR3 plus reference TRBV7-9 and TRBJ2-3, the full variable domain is DTGVSQNPRHKITKRGQNVTFRCDPISEHNRLYWYRQTLGQGPEFLTYFQNEAQLEKSRLLSDRFSAERPKGSFSTLEIQRTEQGDSAMYLCASSPRGGGGTDTQYFGPGTRLTVL.

The CDR3 here is CASSLGTRTAGRETQYF. CDR3 bases: TGCGCCAGCAGCTTGGGTACCAGGACGGCCGGGAGGGAGACCCAGTACTTC. V and J are TRBV5-1 and TRBJ2-5; 7 bases line up with TRBD2. Germline V CDR1 and CDR2: SGHRS, YFSETQ. The CDR3 runs to 17 residues. V shed 0 bases, J shed 5 bases, and the junction held 13 bases outside the gene matches.

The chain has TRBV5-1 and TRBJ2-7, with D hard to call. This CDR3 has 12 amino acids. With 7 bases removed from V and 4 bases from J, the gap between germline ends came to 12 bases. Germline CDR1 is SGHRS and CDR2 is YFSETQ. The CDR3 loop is CASRTVDYEQYV. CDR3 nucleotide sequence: TGCGCCAGCCGGACGGTGGATTACGAGCAGTACGTC.

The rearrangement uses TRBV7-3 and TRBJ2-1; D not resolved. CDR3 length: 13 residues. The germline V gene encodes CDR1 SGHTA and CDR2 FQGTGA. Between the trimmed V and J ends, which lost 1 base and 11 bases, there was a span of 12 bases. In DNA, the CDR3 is TGTGCCAGCAGCTTAAGCGACATCAGGAAGCAGTTCTTC. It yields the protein CASSLSDIRKQFF.

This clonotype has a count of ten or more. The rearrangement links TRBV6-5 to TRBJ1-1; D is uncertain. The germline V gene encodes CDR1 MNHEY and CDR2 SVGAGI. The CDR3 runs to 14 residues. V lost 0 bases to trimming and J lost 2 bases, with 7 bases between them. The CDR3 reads CASSYSGLNTEAFF. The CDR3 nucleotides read TGTGCCAGCAGTTACTCTGGCCTAAACACTGAAGCTTTCTTT.

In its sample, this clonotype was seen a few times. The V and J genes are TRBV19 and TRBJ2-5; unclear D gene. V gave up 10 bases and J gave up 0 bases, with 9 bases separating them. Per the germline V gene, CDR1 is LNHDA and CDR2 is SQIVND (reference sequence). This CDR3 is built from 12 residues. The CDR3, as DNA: TGTGCCAACTCGCAGGACCAAGAGACCCAGTACTTC. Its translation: CANSQDQETQYF.

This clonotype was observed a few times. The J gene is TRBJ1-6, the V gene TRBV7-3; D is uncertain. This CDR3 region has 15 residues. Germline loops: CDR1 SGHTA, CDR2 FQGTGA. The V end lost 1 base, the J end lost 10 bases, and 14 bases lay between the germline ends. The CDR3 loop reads CASSLIGGNQSPLHF. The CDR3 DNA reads TGTGCCAGCAGCTTAATTGGTGGCAATCAATCACCCCTCCACTTT.

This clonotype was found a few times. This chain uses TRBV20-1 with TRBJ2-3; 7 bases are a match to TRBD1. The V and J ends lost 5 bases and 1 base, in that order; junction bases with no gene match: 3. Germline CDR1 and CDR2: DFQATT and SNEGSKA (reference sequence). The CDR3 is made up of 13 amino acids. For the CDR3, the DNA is TGCAGTGCTGTAACAGGGGGCACAGATACGCAGTATTTT. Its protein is CSAVTGGTDTQYF.

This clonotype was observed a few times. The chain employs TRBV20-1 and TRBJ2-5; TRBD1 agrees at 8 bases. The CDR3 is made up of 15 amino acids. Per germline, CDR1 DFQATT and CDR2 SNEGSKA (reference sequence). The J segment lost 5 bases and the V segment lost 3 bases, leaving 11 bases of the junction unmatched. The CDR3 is CSARSGQGSRETQYF. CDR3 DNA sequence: TGCAGTGCTAGGTCCGGACAGGGATCTCGGGAGACCCAGTACTTC.

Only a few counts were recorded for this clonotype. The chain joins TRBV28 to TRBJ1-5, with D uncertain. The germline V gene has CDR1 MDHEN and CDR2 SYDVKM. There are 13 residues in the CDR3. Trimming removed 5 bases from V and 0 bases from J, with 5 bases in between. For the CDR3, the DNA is TGTGCCAGCAGTGTGTATAGCAATCAGCCCCAGCATTTT. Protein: CASSVYSNQPQHF.

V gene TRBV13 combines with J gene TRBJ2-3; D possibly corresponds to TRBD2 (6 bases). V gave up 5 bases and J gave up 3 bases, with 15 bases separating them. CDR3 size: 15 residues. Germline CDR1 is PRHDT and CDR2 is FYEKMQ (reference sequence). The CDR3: CASSGGGLRTDTQYF. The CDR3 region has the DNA TGTGCCAGCAGCGGGGGAGGACTAAGGACAGATACGCAGTATTTT.

CDR3 residues: CASSGGDRTPSPLHF. CDR3 DNA sequence: TGTGCCAGCAGTGGGGGGGACAGGACTCCTTCACCCCTCCACTTT. V is TRBV25-1 and J is TRBJ1-6, with 8 bases identical to TRBD1. The CDR3 length is 15 residues. Germline-derived CDR1 and CDR2 are MGHDK and SYGVNS. The V and J ends lost 4 bases and 9 bases, in that order; junction bases with no gene match: 8.

The CDR3: CASSLDVSPLHF. CDR3 nucleotide sequence: TGTGCCAGCAGCTTAGATGTTTCACCCCTCCACTTT. The chain has TRBV7-9 and TRBJ1-6, with D unclear. The V and J ends lost 1 base and 9 bases respectively, with 4 bases between them. Germline values: CDR1 SEHNR, CDR2 FQNEAQ (reference sequence). The CDR3 runs to 12 residues.

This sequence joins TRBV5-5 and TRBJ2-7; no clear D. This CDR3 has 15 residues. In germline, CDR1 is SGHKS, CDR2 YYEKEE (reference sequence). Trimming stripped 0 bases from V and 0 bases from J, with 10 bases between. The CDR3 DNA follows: TGTGCCAGCAGCTTGGTCGGGCGTTCCTCCTACGAGCAGTACGTC. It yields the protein CASSLVGRSSYEQYV.

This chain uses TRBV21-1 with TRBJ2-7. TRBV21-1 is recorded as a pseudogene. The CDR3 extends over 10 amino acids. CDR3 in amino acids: CASRAYEQYV. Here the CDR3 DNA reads TGTGCCAGCAGGGCCTACGAGCAGTACGTC.

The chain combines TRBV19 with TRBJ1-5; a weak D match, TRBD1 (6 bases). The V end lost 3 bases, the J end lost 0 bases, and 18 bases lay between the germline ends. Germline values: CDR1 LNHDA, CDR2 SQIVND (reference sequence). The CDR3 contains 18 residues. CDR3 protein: CASSMGQGRIFSNQPQHF. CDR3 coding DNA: TGTGCCAGTAGTATGGGGCAGGGGAGGATTTTTAGCAATCAGCCCCAGCATTTT. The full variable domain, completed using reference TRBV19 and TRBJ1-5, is DGGITQSPKYLFRKEGQNVTLSCEQNLNHDAMYWYRQDPGQGLRLIYYSQIVNDFQKGDIAEGYSVSREKKESFPLTVTSAQKNPTAFYLCASSMGQGRIFSNQPQHFGDGTRLSIL.

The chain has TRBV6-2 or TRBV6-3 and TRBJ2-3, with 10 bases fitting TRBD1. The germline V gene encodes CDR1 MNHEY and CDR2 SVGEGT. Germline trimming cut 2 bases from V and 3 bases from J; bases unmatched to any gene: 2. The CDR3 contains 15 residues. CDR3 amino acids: CASSYRDRGTDTQYF. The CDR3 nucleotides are TGTGCCAGCAGTTACAGGGACAGGGGAACAGATACGCAGTATTTT.

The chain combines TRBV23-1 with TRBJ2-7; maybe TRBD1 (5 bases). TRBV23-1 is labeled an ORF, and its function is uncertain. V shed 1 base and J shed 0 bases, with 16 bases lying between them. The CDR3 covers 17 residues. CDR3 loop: CASSQCGRGSSSYEQYV. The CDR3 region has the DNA TGCGCCAGCAGTCAATGCGGTAGGGGTAGTAGCTCCTACGAGCAGTACGTC.